This T cell receptor beta chain was sequenced during a study of CD8 T cells in ankylosing spondylitis. Library preparation for TCR beta used quantitative 5'-RACE with molecular barcodes. One entry per CDR3 protein results from TCRdb running MiXCR on the 5' RACE reads. The top ten hold under 35% of the sample, which has about 90,000 distinct CDR3 sequences, roughly 10% seen once. V was cut by 3 bases and J by 1 base, with 10 bases left in between. The CDR3 loop spans 15 amino acids. Study-wide findings and caveats: In ankylosing spondylitis patients, matched synovial fluid reportedly showed significant enrichment of disease-linked clones. Characteristic of ankylosing spondylitis blood, it appeared, was a TCR beta motif comprising about eight highly homologous variants. Researchers report that disease-linked clones proved CD8+ and relatively rare in peripheral blood.

This clonotype has ten or more counts. Its antigen is unknown. The chain recombines TRBV12-3 or TRBV12-4 with TRBJ2-1; TRBD2 might be the D (6 bases). Source material: blood, either unsorted or a sorted T cell fraction (not recorded which). The TCR sequence derives from a male donor with ankylosing spondylitis. CDR3 DNA: TGTGCCAGCAGTTTGATCGGGAGATCCTACAATGAGCAGTTCTTC. This codes for CASSLIGRSYNEQFF.